This entry features one T cell receptor beta chain sequence. Its antigen is not identified. The sample originates from a study of blood T cells in healthy people across ages. General observations from the study: While age rose, TCR beta diversity per million T cells dropped in a roughly linear way. Researchers report that TCR beta diversity correlated strongly with naive T cell percentage.

A J-beta primer mix and a sample-barcoded 5' primer were used in a second PCR of about 7 to 12 cycles. Each cDNA molecule, via a template-switch adaptor with 12 random nucleotides, was tagged. Every sample returned 2.5 million or more CDR3-containing paired-end reads. TCRdb re-analysed the 5' RACE reads in MiXCR, keeping a single row per CDR3 protein. This sample has about 800,000 distinct CDR3 sequences, with 55% to 70% found just once. There are 13 residues in the CDR3. Looked up from germline, CDR1 is SEHNR and CDR2 is FQNEAQ (reference sequence). V lost 4 bases to trimming and J lost 5 bases, with 11 bases between them.

The chain is built from TRBV7-9 and TRBJ1-1; D is uncertain. Material: blood. The clonotype comes from a man younger than 45 in good health. CDR3 protein: CASSYPRGTEAFF. The CDR3 nucleotides are TGTGCCAGCAGCTACCCTCGTGGTACTGAAGCTTTCTTT.